Below, 3 T cell receptor beta chains from the same sample are listed, as sequenced in a study of cytomegalovirus exposure and HLA in healthy donors. With 60 Vbeta and 13 Jbeta primers, the PCR was carried out. Data came from immunoSEQ multiplex PCR; TCRdb stores just in-frame clones and leaves some out. Found here are about 150,000 clones, approximately 80% of them singletons; the top ten hold approximately 2.8%. The material sequenced was PBMCs. The receptor set was obtained from a male donor in good health and CMV-seronegative.

The chain combines TRBV25-1 with TRBJ2-1; TRBD1 might be the D (5 bases). Germline V lookup: CDR1 MGHDK, CDR2 SYGVNS. The CDR3 totals 16 residues. V gave up 3 bases and J gave up 2 bases, with 14 bases separating them. This CDR3 is CASSDEGRAPYNEQFF. The CDR3 coding sequence is TGTGCCAGCAGTGACGAAGGCAGGGCACCCTACAATGAGCAGTTCTTC.

CDR3: CASSLGAGGPYEQYF. CDR3 bases: TGTGCCAGCAGCTTGGGAGCGGGAGGTCCCTACGAGCAGTACTTC. V is TRBV11-2 and J is TRBJ2-7; 9 nucleotides align to TRBD2. Germline CDR1 reads SGHAT; CDR2 reads FQNNGV. V shed 3 bases and J 2 bases; nucleotides not matched to a gene: 5. This CDR3 comprises 15 residues.

V gene TRBV30 combines with J gene TRBJ2-3; 15 nucleotides agree with TRBD2. The trim removed 5 bases at V and 4 bases at J, leaving 10 bases unmatched. CDR1 GTSNPN and CDR2 SVGIG come from the germline V gene (reference sequence). The CDR3 covers 17 residues. The CDR3 DNA follows: TGTGCCTGGGATGGACTAGCGGGGGGGCCCCCCCCAGATACGCAGTATTTT. Translation: CAWDGLAGGPPPDTQYF.